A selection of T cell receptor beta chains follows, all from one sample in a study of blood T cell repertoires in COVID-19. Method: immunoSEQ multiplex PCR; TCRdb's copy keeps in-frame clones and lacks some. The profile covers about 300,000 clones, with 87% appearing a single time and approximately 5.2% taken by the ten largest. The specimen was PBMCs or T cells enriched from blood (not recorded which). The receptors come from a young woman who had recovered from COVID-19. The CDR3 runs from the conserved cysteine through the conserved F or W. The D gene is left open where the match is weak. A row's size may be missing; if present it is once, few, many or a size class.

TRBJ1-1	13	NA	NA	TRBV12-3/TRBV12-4	TGTGCCAGCAGTTTACAGGGATACACTGAAGCTTTCTTT	CASSLQGYTEAFF
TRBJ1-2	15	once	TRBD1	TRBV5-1	TGCGCCAGCAGCATCCACAGGGGGTTCAACTATGGCTACACCTTC	CASSIHRGFNYGYTF
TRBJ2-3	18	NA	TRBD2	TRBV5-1	TGCGCCAGCAGCTTGGTTGGACTAGCGGGGGGCTACACAGATACGCAGTATTTT	CASSLVGLAGGYTDTQYF
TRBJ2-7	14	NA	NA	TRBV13	TGTGCCAGCAGCCGGGGGTCCTTATTGGACGAGCAGTACTTC	CASSRGSLLDEQYF
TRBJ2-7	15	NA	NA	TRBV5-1	TGCGCCAGCAGCTTGGTTGGTCAGGGAGGAGGCGAGCAGTACTTC	CASSLVGQGGGEQYF
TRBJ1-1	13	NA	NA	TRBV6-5	TGTGCCAGTCAACCCGCGGGGCGGGCTGAAGCTTTCTTT	CASQPAGRAEAFF
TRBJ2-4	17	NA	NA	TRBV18	TGTGCCAGCTCACCGGTGCTCGGGGACTTTGCCAAAAACATTCAGTACTTC	CASSPVLGDFAKNIQYF
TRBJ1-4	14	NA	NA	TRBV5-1	TGCGCCAGCAGCTTGGGACAGAATAATGAAAAACTGTTTTTT	CASSLGQNNEKLFF
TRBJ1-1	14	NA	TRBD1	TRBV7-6	TGTGCCAGCAGCGTCCGGACAGGGGACACTGAAGCTTTCTTT	CASSVRTGDTEAFF
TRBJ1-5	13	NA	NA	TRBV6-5	TGTGCCAGCTTATCCAGGAGCAATCAGCCCCAGCATTTT	CASLSRSNQPQHF